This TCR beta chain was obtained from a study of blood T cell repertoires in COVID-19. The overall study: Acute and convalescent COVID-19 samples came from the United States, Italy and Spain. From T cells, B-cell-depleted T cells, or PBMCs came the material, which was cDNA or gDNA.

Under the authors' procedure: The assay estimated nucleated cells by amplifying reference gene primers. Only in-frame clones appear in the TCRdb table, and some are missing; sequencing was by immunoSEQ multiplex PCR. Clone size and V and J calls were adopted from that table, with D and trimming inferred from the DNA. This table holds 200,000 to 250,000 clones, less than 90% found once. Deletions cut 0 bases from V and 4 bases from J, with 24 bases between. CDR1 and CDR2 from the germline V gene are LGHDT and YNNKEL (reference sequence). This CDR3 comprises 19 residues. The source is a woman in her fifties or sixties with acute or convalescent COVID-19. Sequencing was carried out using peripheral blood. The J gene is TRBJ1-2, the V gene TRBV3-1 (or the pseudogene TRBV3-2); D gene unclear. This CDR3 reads CASSQDGYTPFGGSYGYTF. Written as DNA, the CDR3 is TGTGCCAGCAGCCAAGATGGCTATACACCCTTCGGCGGGTCCTATGGCTACACCTTC.